This T cell receptor (beta chain) derives from a study of blood T cell repertoires in COVID-19. Study-wide background: Collection of acute and convalescent COVID-19 samples took place in the United States, Italy and Spain.

The authors' processing: Amplified reference gene primers provided the basis for estimating nucleated cell counts. TCRdb's copy holds only in-frame clones and misses some; the assay was immunoSEQ multiplex PCR. The V and J calls and clone size are taken from that table; D and trimming were inferred from the DNA. Altogether 180,000 or so clones are present, approximately 81% being singletons, with the ten largest covering about 14%. It was during active infection that Seattle patients were enrolled and then longitudinally followed. This clone was picked up one time. Germline-derived CDR1 and CDR2 are SNHLY and FYNNEI. Trimming removed 7 bases from V and 4 bases from J, with 4 bases in between. The CDR3 covers 11 residues.

The chain is built from TRBV2 and TRBJ2-2; D ambiguous. The TCR originated in a woman between 65 and 79 years old with COVID-19, enrolled during active disease. The sequenced material came from peripheral blood. CDR3 sequence (DNA): TGTGCCAGCAAGAGCACCGGGGAGCTGTTTTTT. Protein sequence: CASKSTGELFF.